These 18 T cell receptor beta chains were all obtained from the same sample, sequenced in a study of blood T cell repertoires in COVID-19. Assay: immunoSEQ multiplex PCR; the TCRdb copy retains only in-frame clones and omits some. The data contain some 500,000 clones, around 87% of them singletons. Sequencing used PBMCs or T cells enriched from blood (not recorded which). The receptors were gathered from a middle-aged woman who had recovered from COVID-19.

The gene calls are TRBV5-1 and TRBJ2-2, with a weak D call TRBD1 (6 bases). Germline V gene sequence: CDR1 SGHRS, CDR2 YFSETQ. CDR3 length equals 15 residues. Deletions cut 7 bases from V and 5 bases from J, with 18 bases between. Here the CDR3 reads CASGSKQGVTGELFF. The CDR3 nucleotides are TGCGCCAGCGGGTCGAAACAGGGAGTAACCGGGGAGCTGTTTTTT. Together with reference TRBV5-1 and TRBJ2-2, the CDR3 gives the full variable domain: KAGVTQTPRYLIKTRGQQVTLSCSPISGHRSVSWYQQTPGQGLQFLFEYFSETQRNKGNFPGRFSGRQFSNSRSEMNVSTLELGDSALYLCASGSKQGVTGELFFGEGSRLTVL.

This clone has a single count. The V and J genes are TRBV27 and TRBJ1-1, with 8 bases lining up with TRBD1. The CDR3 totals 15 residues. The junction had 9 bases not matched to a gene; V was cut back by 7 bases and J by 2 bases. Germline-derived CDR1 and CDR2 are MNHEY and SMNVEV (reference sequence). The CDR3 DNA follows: TGTGCCAGCAAGAGAGACAGGGGAGGAAACACTGAAGCTTTCTTT. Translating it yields CASKRDRGGNTEAFF.

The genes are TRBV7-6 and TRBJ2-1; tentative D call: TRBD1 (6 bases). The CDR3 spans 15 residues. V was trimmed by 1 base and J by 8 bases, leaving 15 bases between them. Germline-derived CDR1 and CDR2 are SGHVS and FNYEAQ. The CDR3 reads CASSLGTDRSHEQFF. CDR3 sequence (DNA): TGTGCCAGCAGCTTAGGGACAGATCGCTCCCATGAGCAGTTCTTC. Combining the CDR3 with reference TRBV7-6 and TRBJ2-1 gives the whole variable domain GAGVSQSPRYKVTKRGQDVALRCDPISGHVSLYWYRQALGQGPEFLTYFNYEAQQDKSGLPNDRFSAERPEGSISTLTIQRTEQRDSAMYRCASSLGTDRSHEQFFGPGTRLTVL.

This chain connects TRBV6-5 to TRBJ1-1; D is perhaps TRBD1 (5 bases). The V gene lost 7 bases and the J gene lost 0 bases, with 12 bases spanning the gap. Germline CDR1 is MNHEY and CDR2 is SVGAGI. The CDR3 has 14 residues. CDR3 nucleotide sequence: TGTGCCAGCATGGGGGGGATAATGAACACTGAAGCTTTCTTT. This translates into CASMGGIMNTEAFF.

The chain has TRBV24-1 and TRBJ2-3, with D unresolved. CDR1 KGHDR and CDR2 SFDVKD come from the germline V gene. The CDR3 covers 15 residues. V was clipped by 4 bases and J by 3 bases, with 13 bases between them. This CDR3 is CATSDPRIGTDTQYF. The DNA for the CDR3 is TGTGCCACCAGTGACCCCAGGATTGGTACAGATACGCAGTATTTT.

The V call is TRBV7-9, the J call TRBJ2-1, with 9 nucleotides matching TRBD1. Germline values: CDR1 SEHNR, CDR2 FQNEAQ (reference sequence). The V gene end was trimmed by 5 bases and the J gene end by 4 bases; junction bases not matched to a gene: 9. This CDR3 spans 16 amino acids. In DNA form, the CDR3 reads TGTGCCAGCAGCCCGACGGACAGGGGCGCTTACAATGAGCAGTTCTTC. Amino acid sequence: CASSPTDRGAYNEQFF.

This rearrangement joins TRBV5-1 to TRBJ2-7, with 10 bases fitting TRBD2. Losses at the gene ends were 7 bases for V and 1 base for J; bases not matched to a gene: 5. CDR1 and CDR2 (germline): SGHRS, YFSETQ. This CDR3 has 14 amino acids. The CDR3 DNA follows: TGCGCCAGCTCTAGCGGGAGCTCGTCCTACGAGCAGTACTTC. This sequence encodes CASSSGSSSYEQYF.

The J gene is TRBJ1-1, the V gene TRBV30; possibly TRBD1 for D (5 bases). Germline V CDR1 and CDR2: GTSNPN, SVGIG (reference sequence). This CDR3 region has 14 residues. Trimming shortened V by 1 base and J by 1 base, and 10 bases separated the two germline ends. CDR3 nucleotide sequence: TGTGCCTGGAGTGAGGGGATTGGGAACACTGAAGCTTTCTTT. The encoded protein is CAWSEGIGNTEAFF.

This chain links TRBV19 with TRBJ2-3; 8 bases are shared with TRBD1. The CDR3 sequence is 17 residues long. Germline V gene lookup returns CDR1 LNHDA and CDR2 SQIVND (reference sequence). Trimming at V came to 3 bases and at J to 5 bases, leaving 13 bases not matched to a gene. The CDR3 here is CASSIGLGRGRLDTQYF. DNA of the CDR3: TGTGCCAGTAGTATCGGGTTGGGCAGGGGGCGCTTAGATACGCAGTATTTT.

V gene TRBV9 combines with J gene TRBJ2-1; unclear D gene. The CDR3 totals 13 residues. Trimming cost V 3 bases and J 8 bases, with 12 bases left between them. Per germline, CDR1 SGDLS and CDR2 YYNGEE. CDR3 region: CASSAISWDEQFF. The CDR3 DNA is TGTGCCAGCAGCGCCATTAGCTGGGATGAGCAGTTCTTC.

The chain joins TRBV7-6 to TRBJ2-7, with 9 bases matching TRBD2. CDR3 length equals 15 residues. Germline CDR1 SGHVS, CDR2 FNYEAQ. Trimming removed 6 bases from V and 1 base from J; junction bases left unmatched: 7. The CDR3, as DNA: TGTGCCAGCAGTTTTAGCGGGAGTGGATCCTACGAGCAGTACTTC. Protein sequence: CASSFSGSGSYEQYF.

The CDR3 DNA is TGTGCCAGCAGCCCCCCCGAGGGGACAGGGGTTGATACGCAGTATTTT. Its protein product is CASSPPEGTGVDTQYF. This chain connects TRBV14 to TRBJ2-3; 10 nucleotides align to TRBD1. CDR3 length: 16 amino acids. The germline V gene has CDR1 SGHDN and CDR2 FVKESK. After removal of 4 bases from V and 6 bases from J, the junction contained 10 bases not matched to a gene.

For the CDR3, the DNA is TGCAGCGCTATTAGCGGGAGGCGAGGATCGAGCTCCTACAATGAGCAGTTCTTC. This codes for CSAISGRRGSSSYNEQFF. V is TRBV29-1 and J is TRBJ2-1, with 10 bases identical to TRBD2. Germline CDR1 and CDR2: SQVTM and ANQGSEA. There are 18 residues in the CDR3. V lost 7 bases to trimming and J lost 0 bases; unmatched junction nucleotides: 15.

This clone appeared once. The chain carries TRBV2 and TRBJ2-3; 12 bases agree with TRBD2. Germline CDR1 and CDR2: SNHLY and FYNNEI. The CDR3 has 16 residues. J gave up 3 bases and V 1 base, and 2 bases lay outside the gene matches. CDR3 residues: CASSEGLAGVTDTQYF. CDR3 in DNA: TGTGCCAGCAGTGAAGGACTAGCGGGAGTTACAGATACGCAGTATTTT.

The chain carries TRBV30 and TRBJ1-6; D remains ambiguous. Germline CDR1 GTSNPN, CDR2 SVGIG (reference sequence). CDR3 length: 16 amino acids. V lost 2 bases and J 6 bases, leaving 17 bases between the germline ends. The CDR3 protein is CAWSTPGEPGNSPLHF. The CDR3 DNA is TGTGCCTGGAGTACCCCCGGGGAACCGGGTAATTCACCCCTCCACTTT.

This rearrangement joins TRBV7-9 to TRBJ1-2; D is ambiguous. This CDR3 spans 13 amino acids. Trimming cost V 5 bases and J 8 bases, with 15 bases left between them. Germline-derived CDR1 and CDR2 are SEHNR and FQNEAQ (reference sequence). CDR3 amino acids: CASSPDSGWGYTF. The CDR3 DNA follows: TGTGCCAGCAGCCCGGACTCCGGATGGGGCTACACCTTC.

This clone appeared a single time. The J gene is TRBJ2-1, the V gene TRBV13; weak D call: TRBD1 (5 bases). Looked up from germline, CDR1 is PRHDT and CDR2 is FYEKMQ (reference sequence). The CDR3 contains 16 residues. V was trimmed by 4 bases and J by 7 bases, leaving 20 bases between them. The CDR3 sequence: CASSSNGLTVENEQFF. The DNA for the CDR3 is TGTGCCAGCAGCTCCAATGGGCTGACAGTCGAAAATGAGCAGTTCTTC.

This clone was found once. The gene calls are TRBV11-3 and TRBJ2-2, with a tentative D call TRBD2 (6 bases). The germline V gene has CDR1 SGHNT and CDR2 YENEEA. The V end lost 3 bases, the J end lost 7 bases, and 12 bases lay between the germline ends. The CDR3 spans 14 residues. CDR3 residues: CASSFGGTRGELFF. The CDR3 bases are TGTGCCAGCAGCTTCGGGGGAACTCGCGGGGAGCTGTTTTTT.